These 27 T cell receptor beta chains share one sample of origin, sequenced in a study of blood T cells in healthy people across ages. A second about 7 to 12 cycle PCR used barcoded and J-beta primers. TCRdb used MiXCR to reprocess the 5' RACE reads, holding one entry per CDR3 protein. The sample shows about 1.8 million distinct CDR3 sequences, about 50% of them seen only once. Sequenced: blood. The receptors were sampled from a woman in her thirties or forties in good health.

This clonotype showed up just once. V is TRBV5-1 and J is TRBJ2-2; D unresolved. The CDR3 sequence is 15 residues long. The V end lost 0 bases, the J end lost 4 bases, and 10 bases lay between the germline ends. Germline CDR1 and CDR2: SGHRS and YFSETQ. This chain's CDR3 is CASSLEVQATGELFF. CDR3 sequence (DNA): TGCGCCAGCAGCTTGGAAGTTCAGGCCACCGGGGAGCTGTTTTTT. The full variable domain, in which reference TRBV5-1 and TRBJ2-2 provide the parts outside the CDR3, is KAGVTQTPRYLIKTRGQQVTLSCSPISGHRSVSWYQQTPGQGLQFLFEYFSETQRNKGNFPGRFSGRQFSNSRSEMNVSTLELGDSALYLCASSLEVQATGELFFGEGSRLTVL.

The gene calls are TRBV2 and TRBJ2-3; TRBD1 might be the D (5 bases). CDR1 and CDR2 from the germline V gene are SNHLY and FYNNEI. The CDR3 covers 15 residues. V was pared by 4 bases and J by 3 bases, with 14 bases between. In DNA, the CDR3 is TGTGCCAGCAGTGCCCTCGGACAAGCTACAGATACGCAGTATTTT. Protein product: CASSALGQATDTQYF.

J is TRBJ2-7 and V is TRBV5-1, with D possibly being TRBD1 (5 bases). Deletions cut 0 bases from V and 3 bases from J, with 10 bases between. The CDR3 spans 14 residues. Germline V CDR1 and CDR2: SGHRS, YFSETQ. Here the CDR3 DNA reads TGCGCCAGCAGCTTGGAGCTCAGGGACTACGAGCAGTACTTC. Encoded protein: CASSLELRDYEQYF.

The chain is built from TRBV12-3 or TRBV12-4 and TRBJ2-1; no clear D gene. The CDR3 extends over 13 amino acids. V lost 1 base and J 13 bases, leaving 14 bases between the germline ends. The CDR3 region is CASSLGRLGVQFF. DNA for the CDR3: TGTGCCAGCAGTTTAGGAAGGTTGGGTGTTCAGTTCTTC.

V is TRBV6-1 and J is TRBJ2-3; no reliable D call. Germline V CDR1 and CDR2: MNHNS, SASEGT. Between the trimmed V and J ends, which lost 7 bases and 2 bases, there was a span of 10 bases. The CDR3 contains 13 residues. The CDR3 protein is CASTDGPTDTQYF. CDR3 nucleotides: TGTGCCAGCACCGACGGCCCCACAGATACGCAGTATTTT.

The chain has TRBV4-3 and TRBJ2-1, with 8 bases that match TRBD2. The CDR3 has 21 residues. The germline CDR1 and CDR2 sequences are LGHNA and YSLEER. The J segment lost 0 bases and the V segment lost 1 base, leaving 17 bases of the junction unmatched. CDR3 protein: CASSQVPWGAGELSSYNEQFF. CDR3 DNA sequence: TGCGCCAGCAGCCAAGTACCCTGGGGAGCGGGAGAGTTGAGCTCCTACAATGAGCAGTTCTTC.

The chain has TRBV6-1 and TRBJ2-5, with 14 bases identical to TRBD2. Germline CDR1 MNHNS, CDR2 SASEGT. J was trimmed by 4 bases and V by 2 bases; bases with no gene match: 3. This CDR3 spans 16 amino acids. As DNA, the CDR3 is TGTGCCAGCAGTGAATTCGGGACTAGCGGGGGAGAGACCCAGTACTTC. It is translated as CASSEFGTSGGETQYF.

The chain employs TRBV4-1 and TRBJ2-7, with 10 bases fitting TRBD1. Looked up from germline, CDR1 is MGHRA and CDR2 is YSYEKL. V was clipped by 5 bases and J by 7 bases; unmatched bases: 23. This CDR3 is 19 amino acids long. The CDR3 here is CASSGGGRQGAISYNEQYF. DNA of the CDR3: TGCGCCAGCAGCGGCGGGGGACGACAGGGGGCGATCTCCTACAATGAGCAGTACTTC.

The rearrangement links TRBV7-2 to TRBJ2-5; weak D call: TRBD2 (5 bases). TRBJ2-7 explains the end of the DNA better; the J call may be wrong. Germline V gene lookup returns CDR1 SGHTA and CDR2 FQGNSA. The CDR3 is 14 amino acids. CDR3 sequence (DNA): TGTGCCAGCAGCGCCCGAGAGGCGGGCATCGAGCAGTACTTC. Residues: CASSAREAGIEQYF.

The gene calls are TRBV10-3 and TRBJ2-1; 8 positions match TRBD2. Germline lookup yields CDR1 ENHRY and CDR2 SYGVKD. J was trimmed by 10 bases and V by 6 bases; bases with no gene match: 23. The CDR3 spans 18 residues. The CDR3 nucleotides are TGTGCCATCAGCCCCCTAATCGGATCGGGGGGGACGAGCAACGAGCAGTTCTTC. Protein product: CAISPLIGSGGTSNEQFF.

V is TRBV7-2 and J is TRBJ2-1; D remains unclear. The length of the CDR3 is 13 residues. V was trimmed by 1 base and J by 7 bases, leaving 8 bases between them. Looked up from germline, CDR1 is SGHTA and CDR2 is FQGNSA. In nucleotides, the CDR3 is TGTGCCAGCAGCTTAGTTCATGGGAATGAGCAGTTCTTC. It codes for CASSLVHGNEQFF.

CDR3: CASSLGQVHGYTF. DNA of the CDR3: TGTGCCAGCAGCTTAGGACAGGTTCACGGCTACACCTTC. The V gene is TRBV7-2, the J gene TRBJ1-2, with a possible D match to TRBD1 (6 bases). The CDR3 is made up of 13 amino acids. From germline, CDR1 is SGHTA and CDR2 FQGNSA. Deletions cut 1 base from V and 8 bases from J, with 11 bases between.

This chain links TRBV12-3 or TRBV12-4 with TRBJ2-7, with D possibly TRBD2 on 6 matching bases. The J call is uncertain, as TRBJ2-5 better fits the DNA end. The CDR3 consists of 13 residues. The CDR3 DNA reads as TGTGCCTCACGGCCGGGGGTTCATGAGACCCAGTACTTC. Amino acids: CASRPGVHETQYF.

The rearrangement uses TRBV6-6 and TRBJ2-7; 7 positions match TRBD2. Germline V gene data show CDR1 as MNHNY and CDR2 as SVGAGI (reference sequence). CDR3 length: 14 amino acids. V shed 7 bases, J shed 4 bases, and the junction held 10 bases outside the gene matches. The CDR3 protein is CASTRSKGGYEQYF. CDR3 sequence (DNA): TGTGCCAGCACCCGAAGCAAGGGAGGGTACGAGCAGTACTTC.

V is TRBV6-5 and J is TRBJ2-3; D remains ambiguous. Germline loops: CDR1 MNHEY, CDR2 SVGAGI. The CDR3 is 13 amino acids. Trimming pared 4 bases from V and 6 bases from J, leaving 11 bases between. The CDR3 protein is CASSSSPRDTQYF. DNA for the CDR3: TGTGCCAGCAGTTCGTCTCCCAGGGATACGCAGTATTTT.

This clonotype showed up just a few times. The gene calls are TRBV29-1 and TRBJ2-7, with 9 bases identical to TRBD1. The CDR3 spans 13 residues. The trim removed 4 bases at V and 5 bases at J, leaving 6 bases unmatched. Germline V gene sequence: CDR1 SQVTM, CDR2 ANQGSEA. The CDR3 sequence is CSVVGDREDEQYF. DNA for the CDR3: TGCAGCGTTGTGGGGGACAGGGAGGACGAGCAGTACTTC.

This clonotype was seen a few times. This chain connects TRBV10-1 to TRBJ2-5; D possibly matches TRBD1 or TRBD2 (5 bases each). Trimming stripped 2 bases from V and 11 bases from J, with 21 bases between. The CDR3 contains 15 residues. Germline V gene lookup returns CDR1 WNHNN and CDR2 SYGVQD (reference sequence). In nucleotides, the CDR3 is TGCGCCAGCAGTGAGGTGAGGGGCCCACTCGGAGAGCAGTACTTC. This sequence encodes CASSEVRGPLGEQYF.

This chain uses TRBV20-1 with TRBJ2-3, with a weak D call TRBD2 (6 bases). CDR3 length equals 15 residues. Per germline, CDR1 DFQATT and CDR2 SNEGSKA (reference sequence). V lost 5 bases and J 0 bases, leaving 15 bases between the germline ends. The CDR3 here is CSAWIGTSSTDTQYF. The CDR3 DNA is TGCAGTGCTTGGATTGGGACTTCTAGCACAGATACGCAGTATTTT.

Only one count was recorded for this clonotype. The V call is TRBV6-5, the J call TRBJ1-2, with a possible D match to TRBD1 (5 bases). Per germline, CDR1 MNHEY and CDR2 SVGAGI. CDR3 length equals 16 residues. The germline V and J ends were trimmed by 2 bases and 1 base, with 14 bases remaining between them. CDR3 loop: CASSYLEGRVNYGYTF. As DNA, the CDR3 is TGTGCCAGCAGTTACCTTGAGGGACGTGTTAACTATGGCTACACCTTC.

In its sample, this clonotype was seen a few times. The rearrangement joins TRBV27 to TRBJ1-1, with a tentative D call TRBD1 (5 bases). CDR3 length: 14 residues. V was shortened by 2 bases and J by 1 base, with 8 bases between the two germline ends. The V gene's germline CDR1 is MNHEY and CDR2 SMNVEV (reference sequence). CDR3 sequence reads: CASSLTGENTEAFF. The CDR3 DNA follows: TGTGCCAGCAGTTTAACAGGAGAGAACACTGAAGCTTTCTTT.

The CDR3 sequence is CATPLLDRGIFHGYTF. The DNA of the CDR3 is TGTGCCACCCCATTACTCGACAGGGGTATTTTCCATGGCTACACCTTC. The J gene is TRBJ1-2, the V gene TRBV2, with 8 bases identical to TRBD1. Germline assignment: CDR1 SNHLY and CDR2 FYNNEI. There are 16 residues in the CDR3. V was pared by 10 bases and J by 6 bases, with 19 bases of the junction left unmatched.

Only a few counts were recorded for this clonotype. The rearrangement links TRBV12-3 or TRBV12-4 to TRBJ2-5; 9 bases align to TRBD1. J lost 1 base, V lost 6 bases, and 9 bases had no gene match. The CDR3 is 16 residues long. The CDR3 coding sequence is TGTGCCAGCAGCCCCCAGGGACAGGGTGGCCAAGAGACCCAGTACTTC. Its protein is CASSPQGQGGQETQYF.

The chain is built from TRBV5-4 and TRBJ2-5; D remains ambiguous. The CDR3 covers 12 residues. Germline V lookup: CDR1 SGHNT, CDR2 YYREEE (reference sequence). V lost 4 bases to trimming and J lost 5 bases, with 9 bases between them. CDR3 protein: CASSMPGETQYF. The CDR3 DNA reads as TGTGCCAGCAGCATGCCTGGGGAGACCCAGTACTTC.

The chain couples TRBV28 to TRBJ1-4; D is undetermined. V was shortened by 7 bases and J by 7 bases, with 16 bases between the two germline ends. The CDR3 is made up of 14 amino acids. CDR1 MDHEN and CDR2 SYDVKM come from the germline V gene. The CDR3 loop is CASTPVPVGEKLFF. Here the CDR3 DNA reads TGTGCCAGCACCCCGGTCCCCGTCGGTGAAAAACTGTTTTTT.

The CDR3, as DNA: TGCGCCAGCAGCCGAGGACTAGCGGGGGGGCCCGGGGAGCTGTTTTTT. Translation: CASSRGLAGGPGELFF. This chain links TRBV5-1 with TRBJ2-2; TRBD2 matches at 15 bases. CDR1 is SGHRS and CDR2 is YFSETQ in the germline V gene. V shed 4 bases, J shed 6 bases, and the junction held 4 bases outside the gene matches. CDR3 length equals 16 residues. Combining the CDR3 with reference TRBV5-1 and TRBJ2-2 gives the whole variable domain KAGVTQTPRYLIKTRGQQVTLSCSPISGHRSVSWYQQTPGQGLQFLFEYFSETQRNKGNFPGRFSGRQFSNSRSEMNVSTLELGDSALYLCASSRGLAGGPGELFFGEGSRLTVL.

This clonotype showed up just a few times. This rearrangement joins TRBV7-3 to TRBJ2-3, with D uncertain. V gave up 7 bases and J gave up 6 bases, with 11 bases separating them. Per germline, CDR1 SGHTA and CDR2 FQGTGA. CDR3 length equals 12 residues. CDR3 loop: CASKDTGDTQYF. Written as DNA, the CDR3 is TGTGCCAGCAAAGACACCGGGGATACGCAGTATTTT.

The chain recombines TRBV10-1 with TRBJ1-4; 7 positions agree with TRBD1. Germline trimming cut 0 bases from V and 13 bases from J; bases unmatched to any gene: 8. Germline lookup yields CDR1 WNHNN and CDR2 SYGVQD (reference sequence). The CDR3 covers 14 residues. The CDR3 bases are TGCGCCAGCAGTGAGTCGAGGGGACAGAGCCGACTGTTTTTT. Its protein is CASSESRGQSRLFF.